This T cell receptor (beta chain) was sequenced during a study of blood T cell repertoires in COVID-19. Study background: PBMCs, B-cell-depleted T cells, or T cells were the source of the cDNA or gDNA that made up the material.

Clones were sequenced by immunoSEQ multiplex PCR, and TCRdb holds only the in-frame ones, with some missing. The sample comprises 250,000 to 350,000 clones, approximately 85% of which are singletons, and approximately 1% rests with the top ten. CDR1 is SGHRS and CDR2 is YFSETQ in the germline V gene. The CDR3 covers 14 residues. The V and J ends lost 4 bases and 5 bases, in that order; junction bases with no gene match: 3. This study enrolled people aged roughly 18 to 89 from around 26 US geographic areas. The chain links TRBV5-1 to TRBJ2-1, with 10 positions matching TRBD2. This sequence was found in a woman under 40 who had recovered from COVID-19. Sequencing used PBMCs or T cells enriched from blood (not recorded which). The CDR3 loop is CASSPSGRNNEQFF. CDR3 coding DNA: TGCGCCAGCAGCCCTAGCGGGAGAAACAATGAGCAGTTCTTC.